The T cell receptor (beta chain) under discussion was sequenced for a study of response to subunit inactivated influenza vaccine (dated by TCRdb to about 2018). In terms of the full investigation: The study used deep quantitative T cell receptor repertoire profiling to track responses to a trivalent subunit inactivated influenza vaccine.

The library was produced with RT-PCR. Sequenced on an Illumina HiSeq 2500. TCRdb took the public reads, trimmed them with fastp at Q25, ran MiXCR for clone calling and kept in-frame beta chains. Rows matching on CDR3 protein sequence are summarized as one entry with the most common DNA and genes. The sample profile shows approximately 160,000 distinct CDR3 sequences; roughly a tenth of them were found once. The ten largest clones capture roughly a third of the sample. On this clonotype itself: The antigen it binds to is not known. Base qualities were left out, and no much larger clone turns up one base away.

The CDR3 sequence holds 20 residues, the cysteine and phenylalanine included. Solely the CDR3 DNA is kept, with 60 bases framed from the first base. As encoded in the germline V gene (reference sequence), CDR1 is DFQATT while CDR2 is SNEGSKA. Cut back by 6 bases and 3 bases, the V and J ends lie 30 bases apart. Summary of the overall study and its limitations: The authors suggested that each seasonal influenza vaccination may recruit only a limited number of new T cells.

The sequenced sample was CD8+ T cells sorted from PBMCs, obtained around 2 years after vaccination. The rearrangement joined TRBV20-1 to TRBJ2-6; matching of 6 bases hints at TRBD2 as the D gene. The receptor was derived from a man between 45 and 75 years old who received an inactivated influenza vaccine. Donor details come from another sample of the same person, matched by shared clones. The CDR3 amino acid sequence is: CSAENEEGGPRDIGANVLTF. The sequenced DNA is TGCAGTGCGGAAAATGAAGAGGGAGGCCCTCGAGATATTGGGGCCAACGTCCTGACTTTC.